Listed here are 3 T cell receptor beta chains from one sample, sequenced in a study of blood T cells in healthy people across ages. A second PCR of about 7 to 12 cycles used a sample-barcoded 5' primer and a J-beta primer mix. Each CDR3 protein is one row after TCRdb ran MiXCR on the 5' RACE reads. The repertoire consists of 1.5 million to 2 million distinct CDR3 sequences, with less than 50% occurring once and the leading ten covering 2.1%. The source material was blood. These TCRs come from a woman aged 40-49 years in good health.

The V gene is TRBV7-9, the J gene TRBJ2-4, with D possibly being TRBD1 or TRBD2 (5 bases each). Trimming left V 5 bases short and J 1 base short, with 12 bases between. Germline CDR1 is SEHNR and CDR2 is FQNEAQ (reference sequence). The CDR3 length is 15 residues. The CDR3 region is CASSHPREAKNIQYF. The CDR3 coding sequence is TGTGCCAGCAGCCATCCCAGGGAGGCCAAAAACATTCAGTACTTC. Full variable domain (rest looked up from reference TRBV7-9 and TRBJ2-4): DTGVSQNPRHKITKRGQNVTFRCDPISEHNRLYWYRQTLGQGPEFLTYFQNEAQLEKSRLLSDRFSAERPKGSFSTLEIQRTEQGDSAMYLCASSHPREAKNIQYFGAGTRLSVL.

V is TRBV5-1 and J is TRBJ1-2, with D unclear. Looked up from germline, CDR1 is SGHRS and CDR2 is YFSETQ. V was cut by 0 bases and J by 2 bases, with 8 bases left in between. This CDR3 contains 14 residues. DNA for the CDR3: TGCGCCAGCAGCTTGGACGTTTTCAACTATGGCTACACCTTC. This translates into CASSLDVFNYGYTF.

V is TRBV6-2 or TRBV6-3 and J is TRBJ1-4; D possibly corresponds to TRBD1 (5 bases). Germline V gene lookup returns CDR1 MNHEY and CDR2 SVGEGT. The CDR3 totals 15 residues. The V end was cut by 2 bases, the J end by 5 bases, with 12 bases between. The CDR3 loop reads CASSYDGGLNEKLFF. As DNA, the CDR3 is TGTGCCAGCAGTTACGATGGGGGTCTGAATGAAAAACTGTTTTTT.